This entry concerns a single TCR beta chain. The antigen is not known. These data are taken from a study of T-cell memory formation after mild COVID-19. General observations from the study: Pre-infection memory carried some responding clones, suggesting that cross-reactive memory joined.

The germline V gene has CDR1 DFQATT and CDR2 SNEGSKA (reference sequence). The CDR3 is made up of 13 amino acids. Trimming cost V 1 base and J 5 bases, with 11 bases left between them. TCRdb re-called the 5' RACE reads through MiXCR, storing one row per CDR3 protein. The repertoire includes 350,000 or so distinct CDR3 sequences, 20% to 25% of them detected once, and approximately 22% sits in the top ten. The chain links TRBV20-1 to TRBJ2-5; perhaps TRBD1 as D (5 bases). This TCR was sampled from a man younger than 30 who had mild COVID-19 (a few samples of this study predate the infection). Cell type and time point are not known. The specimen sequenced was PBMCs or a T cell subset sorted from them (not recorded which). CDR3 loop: CSARVPRAETQYF. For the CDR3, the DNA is TGCAGTGCTAGAGTACCCAGGGCGGAGACCCAGTACTTC.